This T cell receptor beta chain originates from a study of graft-versus-host responses after intestinal transplantation. The overall study: In this cohort, recipients had multivisceral, liver-intestinal, or isolated intestinal transplants. Recipients were all induced with anti-thymocyte globulin, then given tacrolimus and steroids for 3 to 4 years. Regarding the study as a whole: Recipient marrow showed GvH clones, some seen first in ileum or blood. Researchers found peak circulating GvH clone levels linked to early post-transplant HvG declines.

Data came from immunoSEQ multiplex PCR; TCRdb stores just in-frame clones and leaves some out. The sample shows tens of thousands of clones, about nine tenths of them seen only once. Per germline, CDR1 MNHEY and CDR2 SMNVEV (reference sequence). The CDR3 extends over 16 amino acids. V shed 8 bases and J 1 base; nucleotides not matched to a gene: 9. In its sample, this clone was seen once. Its cognate antigen is unknown. The V gene is TRBV27, the J gene TRBJ1-5; TRBD1 matches 9 bases. The receptor's source is a human donor who received an intestinal transplant. The starting material was unstimulated CD4+ T cells sorted from spleen or lymph node cells, obtained before intestinal transplant. CDR3 protein: CASGTTGGFSNQPQHF. The CDR3 nucleotides are TGTGCCAGCGGGACAACAGGGGGCTTCAGCAATCAGCCCCAGCATTTT.